This TCR beta chain was recovered during a study of blood T cell repertoires in COVID-19. Study-wide context: The samples span acute and convalescent COVID-19 from the United States, Italy and Spain. Nucleic acid was either cDNA or gDNA, and it came from T cells, B-cell-depleted T cells, or PBMCs.

Repertoires were generated with immunoSEQ multiplex PCR, while TCRdb's copy carries only in-frame clones and drops some. The data show approximately 300,000 clones, approximately 81% seen once. Donors were grouped by their self-reported clinical history. V lost 7 bases to trimming and J lost 7 bases; unmatched junction nucleotides: 7. The CDR3 spans 14 residues. CDR1 is MDHEN and CDR2 is SYDVKM in the germline V gene. This receptor was identified in a woman aged 25 to 45 who had been exposed to COVID-19. The chain is built from TRBV28 and TRBJ1-2, with 12 bases aligning to TRBD1. What was sequenced was PBMCs or T cells enriched from blood (not recorded which). The CDR3 is CASKPGQGASGYTF. The CDR3 coding sequence is TGTGCCAGCAAACCGGGACAGGGGGCATCTGGCTACACCTTC.